A single sample is the source of the 8 T cell receptor beta chains below, sequenced in a study of blood T cell repertoires in COVID-19 (dated by TCRdb to about 2020). The protocol used for the library was the immunoSEQ multiplex PCR assay. Drawn from immuneACCESS, this table holds only the in-frame rearrangements with V and J called that TCRdb kept. Clones are partly lost; checked studies trace under half to an unresolved V gene and leave the rest unexplained. The sample yields just under 65,000 clones; approximately 83% were counted once. Together, the top ten hold about 1.2% of the sample. The sequenced sample consisted of peripheral blood. The receptors come from a man aged 40-55 years with acute or convalescent COVID-19.

The rearrangement uses TRBV10-3 and TRBJ2-7, with TRBD1 matching 7 bases. Germline V gene sequence: CDR1 ENHRY, CDR2 SYGVKD. The CDR3 extends over 16 amino acids. The V gene end was trimmed by 0 bases and the J gene end by 1 base; junction bases not matched to a gene: 6. The CDR3 bases are TGTGCCATCAGTGAGTCTAAGGGGACAGAGTCCTACGAGCAGTACTTC. Residues: CAISESKGTESYEQYF.

The chain recombines TRBV29-1 with TRBJ2-2; D is perhaps TRBD1 (5 bases). The germline V gene has CDR1 SQVTM and CDR2 ANQGSEA. V was cut by 7 bases and J by 5 bases, with 17 bases left in between. CDR3 length: 14 amino acids. The CDR3 DNA sequence: TGCAGCGCGCAGGGCACGGGCGGAACCGGGGAGCTGTTTTTT. Encoded protein: CSAQGTGGTGELFF.

The chain employs TRBV6-6 and TRBJ1-5; no clear D. The CDR3 length is 13 residues. The germline V gene has CDR1 MNHNY and CDR2 SVGAGI (reference sequence). V shed 4 bases and J shed 5 bases, with 9 bases lying between them. The chain's CDR3 is CASSWFRDQPQHF. DNA of the CDR3: TGTGCCAGCAGTTGGTTCCGGGATCAGCCCCAGCATTTT.

The chain is built from TRBV7-8 and TRBJ1-3, with TRBD1 matching over 8 bases. Germline V gene sequence: CDR1 SGHVS, CDR2 FQNEAQ. The ends lost 1 base at V and 0 bases at J; junction bases unmatched: 5. This CDR3 is built from 17 residues. The CDR3 reads CASSLGGQGASGNTIYF. The DNA for the CDR3 is TGTGCCAGCAGCTTAGGGGGGCAGGGGGCCTCTGGAAACACCATATATTTT.

The chain combines TRBV25-1 with TRBJ2-5; 9 nucleotides match TRBD2. The CDR3 spans 14 residues. The junction had 4 bases not matched to a gene; V was cut back by 3 bases and J by 5 bases. Germline V gene data show CDR1 as MGHDK and CDR2 as SYGVNS. CDR3 region: CASSDSSGEETQYF. The CDR3 bases are TGTGCCAGCAGTGATTCTAGCGGGGAGGAGACCCAGTACTTC. Together with reference TRBV25-1 and TRBJ2-5, the CDR3 gives the full variable domain: EADIYQTPRYLVIGTGKKITLECSQTMGHDKMYWYQQDPGMELHLIHYSYGVNSTEKGDLSSESTVSRIRTEHFPLTLESARPSHTSQYLCASSDSSGEETQYFGPGTRLLVL.

The rearrangement joins TRBV13 to TRBJ1-2; 8 nucleotides match TRBD1. V gave up 5 bases and J gave up 8 bases; unmatched junction bases: 7. Germline V CDR1 and CDR2: PRHDT, FYEKMQ (reference sequence). The CDR3 is 13 amino acids. The chain's CDR3 is CASSATGVDGYTF. The CDR3 DNA sequence: TGTGCCAGCAGCGCGACAGGGGTTGACGGCTACACCTTC.

The chain links TRBV7-2 to TRBJ2-2; 15 bases match TRBD2. CDR3 length: 16 residues. The trim removed 5 bases at V and 9 bases at J, leaving 7 bases unmatched. Germline V CDR1 and CDR2: SGHTA, FQGNSA. For the CDR3, the DNA is TGTGCCAGCAGCCCGGGACTAGCGGGGGGTCGACGGGAGCTGTTTTTT. This sequence encodes CASSPGLAGGRRELFF.

J is TRBJ2-1 and V is TRBV10-3; TRBD1 matches at 11 bases. With 6 bases clipped from V and 8 bases from J, the junction kept 12 bases outside the gene matches. This CDR3 spans 16 amino acids. Germline assignment: CDR1 ENHRY and CDR2 SYGVKD. The DNA of the CDR3 is TGTGCCATCAGATCGGACAGGGGGCGCGGGAGCGATGAGCAGTTCTTC. Protein: CAIRSDRGRGSDEQFF.